These 29 T cell receptor beta chains originate from one sample sequenced in a study of OX40 agonist ivuxolimab in advanced cancers. Here immunoSEQ multiplex PCR was the method, and the copy in TCRdb shows in-frame clones only, minus some. The repertoire holds under 50,000 clones, approximately 86% seen once, with about 7.6% in the top ten. The sequences come from CD4+ or CD8+ T cells sorted from blood, collected in a trial of the OX40 agonist ivuxolimab. Receptors originate from an adult with an advanced solid tumor such as melanoma, head and neck, liver or kidney cancer.

This clone was seen just once. The V call is TRBV11-2, the J call TRBJ2-7, with 7 bases fitting TRBD1. V shed 3 bases and J 6 bases; nucleotides not matched to a gene: 5. CDR1 and CDR2 from the germline V gene are SGHAT and FQNNGV. There are 13 residues in the CDR3. For the CDR3, the DNA is TGTGCCAGCAGCTTGGGGGCAGGGGGCGAGCAGTACTTC. It translates to CASSLGAGGEQYF.

The chain couples TRBV15 to TRBJ2-1, with 9 bases fitting TRBD2. There are 16 residues in the CDR3. Germline V gives CDR1 LNHNV, CDR2 YYDKDF (reference sequence). Unmatched junction bases numbered 4, after V lost 0 bases and J lost 4 bases. In DNA, the CDR3 is TGTGCCACCAGCAGAGACGCGGGAGGGGGATACAATGAGCAGTTCTTC. The encoded protein is CATSRDAGGGYNEQFF.

The chain combines TRBV7-9 with TRBJ2-7; no firm D call. V was shortened by 4 bases and J by 0 bases, with 16 bases between the two germline ends. The length of the CDR3 is 16 residues. In germline, CDR1 is SEHNR, CDR2 FQNEAQ (reference sequence). In DNA, the CDR3 is TGTGCCAGCAGCTCCCCCCCGGGCCACCCCTCCTACGAGCAGTACTTC. Translation: CASSSPPGHPSYEQYF.

The chain uses TRBV5-1 and TRBJ1-1, with a possible D match to TRBD1 (5 bases). Trimming left V 2 bases short and J 7 bases short, with 24 bases between. CDR3 size: 17 residues. Per germline, CDR1 SGHRS and CDR2 YFSETQ. CDR3 protein: CASSLGAGRKATSEAFF. The DNA of the CDR3 is TGCGCCAGCAGCTTAGGGGCAGGGAGGAAGGCAACAAGTGAAGCTTTCTTT.

The chain employs TRBV29-1 and TRBJ1-2, with 12 positions matching TRBD1. V lost 7 bases to trimming and J lost 8 bases; unmatched junction nucleotides: 11. The CDR3 spans 14 residues. Germline CDR1 reads SQVTM; CDR2 reads ANQGSEA. The CDR3: CSAIPGTGGAGYTF. The DNA for the CDR3 is TGCAGCGCGATCCCCGGGACAGGGGGCGCCGGCTACACCTTC.

This chain connects TRBV7-2 to TRBJ2-7; no reliable D call. The germline V gene has CDR1 SGHTA and CDR2 FQGNSA. V was clipped by 1 base and J by 4 bases, with 8 bases between them. This CDR3 has 13 residues. CDR3 nucleotides: TGTGCCAGCAGCTTAGGACCCAATTACGAGCAGTACTTC. This sequence encodes CASSLGPNYEQYF.

This clone was counted once. The chain recombines TRBV29-1 with TRBJ2-3; possible D gene TRBD2, 5 bases. The CDR3 covers 14 residues. Trimming stripped 4 bases from V and 2 bases from J, with 13 bases between. The V gene's germline CDR1 is SQVTM and CDR2 ANQGSEA. CDR3 sequence reads: CSVASGFDTDTQYF. The DNA of the CDR3 is TGCAGCGTTGCTTCGGGGTTCGACACAGATACGCAGTATTTT.

The gene calls are TRBV5-1 and TRBJ2-5; 12 bases line up with TRBD2. CDR1 SGHRS and CDR2 YFSETQ come from the germline V gene. V trimming: 4 bases; J trimming: 1 base; junction bases outside the gene matches: 5. The CDR3 runs to 16 residues. The DNA of the CDR3 is TGCGCCAGCAGCCGAAGGACTAGCGGGGTCCAAGAGACCCAGTACTTC. It specifies CASSRRTSGVQETQYF.

The V call is TRBV27, the J call TRBJ2-1, with TRBD2 as a possible D gene (6 bases). The germline V gene encodes CDR1 MNHEY and CDR2 SMNVEV (reference sequence). Trimming removed 1 base from V and 2 bases from J, with 9 bases in between. The CDR3 runs 15 residues. CDR3 protein: CASSLLAEPYNEQFF. The CDR3 DNA reads TGTGCCAGCAGTTTATTAGCGGAGCCCTACAATGAGCAGTTCTTC.

The chain employs TRBV29-1 and TRBJ1-2, with a tentative D call TRBD1 (6 bases). The CDR3 extends over 11 amino acids. Germline loops: CDR1 SQVTM, CDR2 ANQGSEA. With 3 bases removed from V and 7 bases from J, the gap between germline ends came to 9 bases. CDR3 sequence (DNA): TGCAGCGTTGAGCGGACAGCTGGCTACACCTTC. This encodes CSVERTAGYTF.

This rearrangement joins TRBV6-6 to TRBJ2-1; 7 nucleotides align to TRBD1. V shed 7 bases, J shed 3 bases, and the junction held 3 bases outside the gene matches. This CDR3 has 13 amino acids. Germline-derived CDR1 and CDR2 are MNHNY and SVGAGI (reference sequence). CDR3 loop: CASTRDSYNEQFF. As DNA, the CDR3 is TGTGCCAGCACCAGGGACAGCTACAATGAGCAGTTCTTC.

This clone appeared a few times. The genes are TRBV2 and TRBJ1-5; no clear D gene. This CDR3 region has 14 residues. Trimming removed 3 bases at V and 1 base at J, with 7 bases between. The germline V gene has CDR1 SNHLY and CDR2 FYNNEI. This chain's CDR3 is CASSESRSNQPQHF. Written as DNA, the CDR3 is TGTGCCAGCAGTGAGTCACGGAGCAATCAGCCCCAGCATTTT.

V and J are TRBV18 and TRBJ1-3; D unclear. The V gene's germline CDR1 is KGHSH and CDR2 LQKENI. Trimming took 3 bases from V and 0 from J, leaving 9 bases between them. This CDR3 has 15 amino acids. DNA for the CDR3: TGTGCCAGCTCACCGATGATAAGCTCTGGAAACACCATATATTTT. Its protein product is CASSPMISSGNTIYF.

The genes are TRBV5-4 and TRBJ2-3; the match to TRBD1 covers 11 bases. This CDR3 is built from 15 residues. Looked up from germline, CDR1 is SGHNT and CDR2 is YYREEE (reference sequence). With 5 bases clipped from V and 7 bases from J, the junction kept 9 bases outside the gene matches. The CDR3 spells CASSQGWTGGYTQYF. The CDR3 DNA follows: TGTGCCAGCAGTCAGGGTTGGACAGGGGGCTATACGCAGTATTTT.

The V call is TRBV9, the J call TRBJ2-5; TRBD2 matches at 8 bases. CDR1 SGDLS and CDR2 YYNGEE come from the germline V gene. This CDR3 spans 15 amino acids. V shed 2 bases, J shed 4 bases, and the junction held 7 bases outside the gene matches. Written as DNA, the CDR3 is TGTGCCAGCAGCGTGGTGGTAGCGGGAATAGAGACCCAGTACTTC. Translated: CASSVVVAGIETQYF.

This chain connects TRBV10-3 to TRBJ1-2; D ambiguous. V lost 0 bases, J lost 7 bases, and 15 bases lay in between. The CDR3 loop spans 15 amino acids. The germline V gene encodes CDR1 ENHRY and CDR2 SYGVKD. CDR3: CAISESMSGSSGYTF. Written as DNA, the CDR3 is TGTGCCATCAGTGAGTCGATGTCGGGATCTAGTGGCTACACCTTC.

The chain carries TRBV6-5 and TRBJ1-1, with TRBD1 matching over 7 bases. Germline CDR1 and CDR2: MNHEY and SVGAGI. V was clipped by 5 bases and J by 11 bases; unmatched bases: 8. The CDR3 is 12 amino acids. CDR3 loop: CASSSDRVGAFF. CDR3 bases: TGTGCCAGCAGTAGCGACAGGGTAGGCGCTTTCTTT.

The V call is TRBV9, the J call TRBJ2-1; TRBD2 matches 8 bases. Per germline, CDR1 SGDLS and CDR2 YYNGEE. This CDR3 comprises 14 residues. The V gene end was trimmed by 5 bases and the J gene end by 4 bases; junction bases not matched to a gene: 5. The CDR3 bases are TGTGCCAGCAGGAGGACTAGCAGTTACAATGAGCAGTTCTTC. This codes for CASRRTSSYNEQFF.

In its sample, this clone was seen once. The V and J genes are TRBV7-9 and TRBJ1-6, with a tentative D call TRBD1 (5 bases). This CDR3 contains 14 residues. Per germline, CDR1 SEHNR and CDR2 FQNEAQ (reference sequence). V was clipped by 2 bases and J by 10 bases, with 12 bases between them. Here the CDR3 reads CASSLQGDGSPLHF. CDR3 sequence (DNA): TGTGCCAGCAGCTTACAAGGGGACGGGTCACCCCTCCACTTT.

The table lists this clone with a few counts. The rearrangement links TRBV19 to TRBJ1-4, with unresolved D. Germline CDR1 reads LNHDA; CDR2 reads SQIVND (reference sequence). The CDR3 runs 16 residues. Trimming shortened V by 5 bases and J by 5 bases, and 18 bases separated the two germline ends. The CDR3 spells CASSYEVRAANEKLFF. The CDR3 region has the DNA TGTGCCAGTAGTTACGAGGTCCGGGCCGCCAATGAAAAACTGTTTTTT.

The rearrangement links TRBV7-2 to TRBJ1-5, with TRBD1 as a possible D gene (6 bases). V lost 4 bases, J lost 4 bases, and 8 bases lay in between. Germline V gene sequence: CDR1 SGHTA, CDR2 FQGNSA. This CDR3 region has 13 residues. CDR3 coding DNA: TGTGCCAGCAGCTACCAGGGGAATCAGCCCCAGCATTTT. Its translation: CASSYQGNQPQHF. Full variable domain (missing parts from reference TRBV7-2 and TRBJ1-5): GAGVSQSPSNKVTEKGKDVELRCDPISGHTALYWYRQSLGQGLEFLIYFQGNSAPDKSGLPSDRFSAERTGGSVSTLTIQRTQQEDSAVYLCASSYQGNQPQHFGDGTRLSIL.

In DNA, the CDR3 is TGTGCCACCAATCGGGGAACGGGAAACACCATATATTTT. It yields the protein CATNRGTGNTIYF. The chain links TRBV9 to TRBJ1-3; the D is unclear. CDR3 size: 13 residues. Trimming removed 9 bases from V and 4 bases from J, with 14 bases in between. Germline V gene data show CDR1 as SGDLS and CDR2 as YYNGEE.

The rearrangement links TRBV5-6 to TRBJ2-7, with 9 bases lining up with TRBD2. The CDR3 contains 15 residues. Trimming at V came to 4 bases and at J to 0 bases, leaving 5 bases not matched to a gene. Germline V gives CDR1 SGHDT, CDR2 YYEEEE. The CDR3 is CASSPAGLASYEQYF. The CDR3 DNA sequence: TGTGCCAGCAGCCCTGCGGGACTAGCCTCCTACGAGCAGTACTTC.

This clone has only a few counts. The CDR3, as DNA: TGTGCCAGCAGCGAAGGACACGGTAAAGCTTTCTTT. It encodes CASSEGHGKAFF. V and J are TRBV6-5 and TRBJ1-1; tentatively, D is TRBD1 (5 bases). Trimming removed 6 bases at V and 9 bases at J, with 14 bases between. The CDR3 is 12 amino acids. Germline-derived CDR1 and CDR2 are MNHEY and SVGAGI.

The genes are TRBV27 and TRBJ1-1; D may be TRBD1 (5 bases). The CDR3 is made up of 14 amino acids. Germline lookup yields CDR1 MNHEY and CDR2 SMNVEV (reference sequence). V was pared by 7 bases and J by 4 bases, with 16 bases between. The CDR3 loop reads CASTGSGGVTEAFF. DNA of the CDR3: TGTGCCAGCACCGGGTCCGGGGGTGTCACTGAAGCTTTCTTT.

V gene TRBV10-1 combines with J gene TRBJ2-1; 11 bases line up with TRBD2. Per the germline V gene, CDR1 is WNHNN and CDR2 is SYGVQD (reference sequence). After removal of 5 bases from V and 0 bases from J, the junction contained 9 bases not matched to a gene. The CDR3 spans 18 residues. CDR3 in amino acids: CASSRTSGRGASYNEQFF. The CDR3 DNA is TGCGCCAGCAGTAGAACTAGCGGGAGAGGGGCCTCCTACAATGAGCAGTTCTTC.

The rearrangement links TRBV5-6 to TRBJ2-2, with D perhaps matching TRBD1 or TRBD2 (5 bases each). CDR3 length: 16 amino acids. The germline CDR1 and CDR2 sequences are SGHDT and YYEEEE. V lost 3 bases, J lost 3 bases, and 15 bases lay in between. The DNA for the CDR3 is TGTGCCAGCAGCTCCCCGGGGACCGCTGACACCGGGGAGCTGTTTTTT. Residues: CASSSPGTADTGELFF.

This chain uses TRBV5-1 with TRBJ2-5; no reliable D call. The CDR3 runs 15 residues. V was clipped by 2 bases and J by 2 bases, with 13 bases between them. Germline V gene sequence: CDR1 SGHRS, CDR2 YFSETQ. In nucleotides, the CDR3 is TGCGCCAGCAGCTTCGTCGCAGTGGGGCAAGAGACCCAGTACTTC. The encoded protein is CASSFVAVGQETQYF. Complete variable domain (other parts from reference TRBV5-1 and TRBJ2-5): KAGVTQTPRYLIKTRGQQVTLSCSPISGHRSVSWYQQTPGQGLQFLFEYFSETQRNKGNFPGRFSGRQFSNSRSEMNVSTLELGDSALYLCASSFVAVGQETQYFGPGTRLLVL.

The chain uses TRBV23-1 and TRBJ2-7, with 7 bases matching TRBD1. TRBV23-1 is recorded as an ORF, its role being uncertain. The CDR3 contains 16 residues. V shed 3 bases and J 7 bases; nucleotides not matched to a gene: 15. CDR3 residues: CASSHRTGTRNREQYF. CDR3 nucleotides: TGCGCCAGCAGTCACAGGACAGGTACTCGGAATAGGGAGCAGTACTTC.